The rows below give T cell receptor beta chains drawn from one sample of a study of shared clonotypes between healthy human individuals. Sequencing used immunoSEQ multiplex PCR; TCRdb keeps in-frame clones, though not all of them. Of about 1,900,000 clones listed, roughly 95% are singletons. The specimen sequenced was naive CD8+ T cells sorted from blood. The receptors derive from a man between 18 and 29 years old in good health. The CDR3 runs from the conserved cysteine through the conserved F or W. D genes are given only for firm matches.

>TRBV27|TRBJ2-7|NA
CASSSTSLNEQYF
>TRBV7-9|TRBJ2-7|TRBD2
CASSLEPASGQFSYEQYF
>TRBV11-2|TRBJ1-4|NA
CASSSWGGNEKLFF
>TRBV7-2|TRBJ2-1|NA
CASSLGLGLEQFF
>TRBV6-1|TRBJ2-7|NA
CASSELTTTYEQYF
>TRBV4-1|TRBJ2-7|TRBD2
CASSLVGGLAGAYSYEQYF
>TRBV5-1|TRBJ2-7|NA
CASSLEASWYEQYF
>TRBV7-9|TRBJ2-5|NA
CASSLTSSGVETQYF
>TRBV28|TRBJ1-3|NA
CASRTGFSGNTIYF
>TRBV6-5|TRBJ2-7|NA
CASSYSAGAYEQYF
>TRBV11-2|TRBJ1-1|NA
CASSSDGDEAFF
>TRBV27|TRBJ2-5|NA
CASSSDPPETQYF
>TRBV9|TRBJ2-2|TRBD2
CASSPLAGTNTGELFF
>TRBV4-1|TRBJ1-1|TRBD1
CASSQGQGGTEAFF
>TRBV19|TRBJ2-3|NA
CASSPLSSTDTQYF
>TRBV27|TRBJ2-2|NA
CASSFVKSTGELFF
>TRBV7-9|TRBJ2-7|TRBD1
CASSLEVGTGTIYEQYF
>TRBV28|TRBJ2-1|TRBD2
CASSAYREALDEQFF
>TRBV5-6|TRBJ1-2|TRBD1
CASSLEDRGVYGYTF
>TRBV27|TRBJ2-7|NA
CASSTGSPAMGEQYF
>TRBV13|TRBJ2-5|NA
CASSLRGQETQYF
>TRBV7-9|TRBJ2-7|TRBD1
CASSFGTGGRHEQYF
>TRBV6-1|TRBJ2-3|NA
CASSELGVDGSTDTQYF
>TRBV6-6|TRBJ2-5|NA
CASSYREWETQYF
>TRBV13|TRBJ2-7|TRBD1
CASSTYRGSHSYEQYF
>TRBV11-2|TRBJ1-1|NA
CASSLGFSGLLAFF
>TRBV7-6|TRBJ2-7|NA
CASSPSGGEQYF
>TRBV6-1|TRBJ2-7|NA
CASSVGRESYEQYF
>TRBV9|TRBJ2-3|NA
CASSGPIGWGVTDTQYF
>TRBV5-6|TRBJ2-3|NA
CASSLWGGDTQYF
>TRBV6-5|TRBJ1-1|NA
CASSYTGTAEVTEAFF
>TRBV4-1|TRBJ2-7|NA
CASSHEIGPSYEQYF
>TRBV7-8|TRBJ1-1|NA
CASSPQGNTEAFF
>TRBV4-1|TRBJ1-2|NA
CASSLGDLYGYTF
>TRBV13|TRBJ2-3|TRBD2
CASSSLAGGDTQYF
>TRBV11-2|TRBJ2-3|TRBD1
CASSPRGPGAAGTDTQYF
>TRBV6-1|TRBJ1-2|NA
CASSGVRVAIYGYTF
>TRBV7-8|TRBJ2-7|NA
CASSTRQYYEQYF
>TRBV6-1|TRBJ2-1|NA
CASSAQGESYNEQFF
>TRBV6-5|TRBJ1-2|NA
CASSERNGYGYTF
>TRBV7-9|TRBJ1-4|NA
CASEAFATNEKLFF
>TRBV28|TRBJ2-3|TRBD1
CASSLSTGGTDTQYF
>TRBV6-1|TRBJ2-7|NA
CASSSGFSYEQYF
>TRBV2|TRBJ1-6|NA
CASSEISQGSPLHF
>TRBV13|TRBJ2-1|NA
CASSLGGASEQFF
>TRBV5-6|TRBJ2-1|TRBD1
CASSFGTGGLRFF
>TRBV7-9|TRBJ2-7|TRBD1
CASSATPGQGRDEQYF